The present T cell receptor beta chain was sequenced within a study of PD-1 blockade in mismatch repair-deficient tumors. Study in general: Patients had approximately 12 mismatch repair-deficient cancer types, all previously treated and progressing.

Assay: immunoSEQ multiplex PCR; the TCRdb copy retains only in-frame clones and omits some. Of roughly 16,000 clones listed, roughly 80% are singletons. Overall study results and limits: Tumor-resident clones, often undetectable pretreatment in blood, expanded then contracted after pembrolizumab.

Germline V gene data show CDR1 as MNHEY and CDR2 as SMNVEV (reference sequence). This CDR3 has 14 amino acids. V gave up 5 bases and J gave up 3 bases, with 11 bases separating them. Mismatch repair deficiency was confirmed in all patients, by PCR or immunohistochemistry. The TCR-sequenced patients were a few responders to pembrolizumab. As for this clone: Its antigen is unidentified.

This sequence originates from an adult with mismatch repair-deficient cancer. The chain is built from TRBV27 and TRBJ1-5; tentative D call: TRBD1 (6 bases). Sequences were derived from PBMCs, sampled 4 weeks after starting pembrolizumab. The CDR3 spells CASSRGADNQPQHF. The CDR3 DNA reads as TGTGCCAGCAGTCGGGGGGCTGACAATCAGCCCCAGCATTTT.